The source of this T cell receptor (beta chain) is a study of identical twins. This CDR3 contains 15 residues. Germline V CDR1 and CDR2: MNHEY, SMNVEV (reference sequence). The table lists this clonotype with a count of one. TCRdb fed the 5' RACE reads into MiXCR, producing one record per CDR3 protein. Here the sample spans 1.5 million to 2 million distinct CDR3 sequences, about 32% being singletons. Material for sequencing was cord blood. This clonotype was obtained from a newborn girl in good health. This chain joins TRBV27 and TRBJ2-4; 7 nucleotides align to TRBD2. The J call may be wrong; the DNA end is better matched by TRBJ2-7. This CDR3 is CASRQKAGSPYEQYF. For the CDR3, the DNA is TGTGCCAGCAGACAGAAAGCGGGATCCCCCTACGAGCAGTACTTC.